Listed below are T cell receptor beta chains from one sample, sequenced in a study of OX40 agonist ivuxolimab in advanced cancers. Method: immunoSEQ multiplex PCR; TCRdb's copy keeps in-frame clones and lacks some. The data show about 90,000 clones, 85% to 90% seen once. The material sequenced was CD4+ or CD8+ T cells sorted from blood, taken in a trial of the OX40 agonist ivuxolimab. The receptors derive from an adult with an advanced solid tumor such as melanoma, head and neck, liver or kidney cancer. Both conserved end residues are part of each CDR3. Not all rows give a size; the values are once, few, many and, for expanded clones, a class.

>NA|TRBV27|TRBJ2-5|17
CASSSPGLAGGGETQYF
>NA|TRBV29-1|TRBJ1-1|13
CSVRQGANTEAFF
>NA|TRBV10-3|TRBJ2-5|16
CAISFGLAGGAETQYF
>few|TRBV30|TRBJ1-3|16
CAWTPWQGAGGNTIYF
>NA|TRBV18|TRBJ1-5|16
CASSLSREHSNQPQHF
>NA|TRBV5-8|TRBJ2-5|15
CASSFRGRTEETQYF
>NA|TRBV9|TRBJ2-7|16
CASSARISGGRSEQYF
>NA|TRBV20-1|TRBJ1-4|11
CSASGSEKLFF
>NA|TRBV14|TRBJ2-2|16
CASSPLGAVNTGELFF
>NA|TRBV5-5|TRBJ1-1|14
CASSSKGMNTEAFF
>NA|TRBV19|TRBJ2-3|18
CASSLRLAGGRLMDTQYF
>NA|TRBV18|TRBJ1-1|14
CASSPGTGGTEAFF
>NA|TRBV19|TRBJ1-1|16
CASRGQGEGKNTEAFF
>NA|TRBV11-1|TRBJ2-1|15
CASSLSLAGEDEQFF
>NA|TRBV29-1|TRBJ2-3|13
CIITSGLTDTQYF
>once|TRBV28|TRBJ2-7|13
CASSSGSSYEQYF
>NA|TRBV10-3|TRBJ2-1|15
CAITKDPSSYNEQFF
>NA|TRBV4-1|TRBJ2-2|18
CASSQEPSGGANTGELFF
>NA|TRBV20-1|TRBJ2-5|11
CSVPQGETQYF
>few|TRBV4-1|TRBJ1-1|15
CASSHQTRLNTEAFF
>NA|TRBV11-3|TRBJ2-7|15
CASSPGLAESYEQYF
>NA|TRBV7-6|TRBJ2-7|19
CASSLTEALAGGPVYEQYF
>NA|TRBV5-1|TRBJ1-3|13
CASSREPGNTIYF
>NA|TRBV11-2|TRBJ1-5|12
CASSLDFQPQHF
>NA|TRBV5-1|TRBJ1-1|13
CASSAQVNTEAFF
>NA|TRBV19|TRBJ2-1|16
CASSPTRGLAGEEQFF
>NA|TRBV9|TRBJ2-2|15
CASSLDYRGTGELFF
>NA|TRBV9|TRBJ1-6|15
CASSVGAAGNSPLHF
>NA|TRBV5-1|TRBJ2-1|16
CASSPGGTLTYNEQFF
>NA|TRBV6-6|TRBJ2-2|13
CASSYPGIGELFF
>once|TRBV5-1|TRBJ2-2|14
CASSLDTNTGELFF
>NA|TRBV28|TRBJ1-5|15
CASSFPGGGNQPQHF
>NA|TRBV19|TRBJ1-1|15
CASNHRGAQVTEAFF
>NA|TRBV4-2|TRBJ2-3|15
CASSPAAVLSDTQYF
>NA|TRBV7-3|TRBJ2-7|13
CASTVTGSYEQYF
>NA|TRBV10-3|TRBJ2-5|13
CAISGRGGETQYF
>NA|TRBV6-1|TRBJ1-4|13
CASRPGVGEKLFF
>NA|TRBV19|TRBJ2-7|13
CASSNSGGYEQYF
>once|TRBV18|TRBJ2-3|16
CASSPGTSGGANTQYF
>NA|TRBV7-3|TRBJ2-1|12
CASRMPGGPQFF
>NA|TRBV27|TRBJ2-5|12
CASGQGWETQYF
>NA|TRBV6-6|TRBJ2-2|13
CASSRTSPGELFF
>NA|TRBV5-1|TRBJ2-6|14
CAGQSGPGANVLTF
>NA|TRBV19|TRBJ1-2|12
CASGTVQDGYTF
>few|TRBV9|TRBJ2-3|14
CASSVDGGADTQYF
>NA|TRBV5-1|TRBJ2-2|16
CASSPGTSGDNGELFF